Shown below are 4 T cell receptor beta chains from a single sample sequenced in a study of CD8+ T cells in alopecia areata. The sequencing template was cDNA reverse transcribed from extracted RNA. Using immunoSEQ multiplex PCR, the repertoire was profiled, and TCRdb retains in-frame clones only, with some absent. The table lists tens of thousands of clones, just over 50% of them singletons. The sample taken for sequencing was NKG2D-high CD8+ T cells sorted from blood. The receptor source for this set is a human donor with alopecia areata.

This chain links TRBV30 with TRBJ2-3; D not certain. The V end was cut by 5 bases, the J end by 0 bases, with 12 bases between. Germline V gene data show CDR1 as GTSNPN and CDR2 as SVGIG (reference sequence). The CDR3 is 14 residues long. The CDR3 sequence is CAWSPGSSTDTQYF. CDR3 in DNA: TGTGCCTGGTCGCCCGGTTCTAGCACAGATACGCAGTATTTT. Based on the CDR3 plus reference TRBV30 and TRBJ2-3, the full variable domain is SQTIHQWPATLVQPVGSPLSLECTVEGTSNPNLYWYRQAAGRGLQLLFYSVGIGQISSEVPQNLSASRPQDRQFILSSKKLLLSDSGFYLCAWSPGSSTDTQYFGPGTRLTVL.

The V call is TRBV6-5, the J call TRBJ2-1; tentative D call: TRBD2 (6 bases). V was pared by 2 bases and J by 3 bases, with 8 bases between. Germline CDR1 MNHEY, CDR2 SVGAGI. The CDR3 spans 14 residues. Here the CDR3 DNA reads TGTGCCAGCAGTTACGGGGGGAGCTACAATGAGCAGTTCTTC. It encodes CASSYGGSYNEQFF.

The chain joins TRBV27 to TRBJ2-7; D assignment may be TRBD1 or TRBD2 (5 bases each). There are 16 residues in the CDR3. Looked up from germline, CDR1 is MNHEY and CDR2 is SMNVEV (reference sequence). V lost 5 bases to trimming and J lost 2 bases, with 19 bases between them. The CDR3 loop reads CASSPRGAFPPYEQYF. Written as DNA, the CDR3 is TGTGCCAGCAGTCCCCGGGGCGCATTTCCCCCCTACGAGCAGTACTTC.

This clone was counted between two and nine times. The V gene is TRBV2, the J gene TRBJ1-1; weak D call: TRBD1 (6 bases). Per germline, CDR1 SNHLY and CDR2 FYNNEI. Trimming removed 7 bases from V and 4 bases from J, with 7 bases in between. The CDR3 runs to 11 residues. CDR3 in amino acids: CASIGGTEAFF. Here the CDR3 DNA reads TGTGCCAGCATAGGGGGCACTGAAGCTTTCTTT.